This T cell receptor beta chain was captured by sequencing in a study of shared clonotypes between healthy human individuals. Authors' processing steps: As immunoSEQ supplied junction-only sequences (without quality scores), filtering differed. TCRdb's copy holds only in-frame clones and misses some; the assay was immunoSEQ multiplex PCR. The V and J calls and clone size are taken from that table; D and trimming were inferred from the DNA. The table includes a few million clones, approximately 94% detected once. The CDR3 length is 15 residues. Germline CDR1 reads MNHEY; CDR2 reads SVGAGI. The V segment lost 8 bases and the J segment 3 bases; nucleotides outside the gene matches: 7.

The clonotype originates from a man aged 18 to 30 in good health. This rearrangement joins TRBV6-5 to TRBJ2-7; 13 bases fit TRBD2. The specimen was naive CD4+ T cells sorted from blood. The sample's subset: CD45RA+ positively selected. CDR3 DNA: TGTGCCAGCGGAGGACTAGCGGGAGATGTCTACGAGCAGTACTTC. Translating it yields CASGGLAGDVYEQYF.